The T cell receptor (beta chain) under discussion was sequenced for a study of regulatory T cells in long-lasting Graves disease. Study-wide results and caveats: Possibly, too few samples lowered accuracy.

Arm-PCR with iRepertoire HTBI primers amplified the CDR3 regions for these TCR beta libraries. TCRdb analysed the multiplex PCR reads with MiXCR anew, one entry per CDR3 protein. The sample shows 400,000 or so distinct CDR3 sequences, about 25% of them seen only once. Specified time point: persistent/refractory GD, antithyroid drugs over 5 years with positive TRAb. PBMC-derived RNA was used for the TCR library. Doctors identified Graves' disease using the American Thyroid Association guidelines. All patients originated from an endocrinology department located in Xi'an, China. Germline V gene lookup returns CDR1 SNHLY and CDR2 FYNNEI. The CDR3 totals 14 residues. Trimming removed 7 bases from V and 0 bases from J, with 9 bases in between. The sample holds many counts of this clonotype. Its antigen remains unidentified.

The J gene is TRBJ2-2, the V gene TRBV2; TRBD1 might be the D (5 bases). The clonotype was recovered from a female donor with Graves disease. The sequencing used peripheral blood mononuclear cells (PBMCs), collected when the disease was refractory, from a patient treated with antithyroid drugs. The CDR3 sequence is CASTDRSNTGELFF. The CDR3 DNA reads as TGTGCCAGCACAGACAGATCGAACACCGGGGAGCTGTTTTTT.